This T cell receptor (beta chain) came from a study of shared clonotypes between healthy human individuals. The count of this clone is one. Naive CD8 cells comprised CD45RO-negative, CCR7-positively selected cells, excluding terminally differentiated effector memory CD45RA+ cells. Germline-derived CDR1 and CDR2 are SGHNT and YYREEE (reference sequence). This CDR3 spans 12 amino acids. Trimming removed 1 base at V and 7 bases at J, with 9 bases between. This table comes from immunoSEQ multiplex PCR, and its TCRdb copy is limited to in-frame clones, with some not included. The sample contains about 1.9 million clones, 85% to 95% of which appear only once.

Sequencing input: naive CD8+ T cells from PBMCs. J is TRBJ2-7 and V is TRBV5-4; no clear D. The sequence derives from a man between 18 and 29 years old in good health. Some clones in this sample may be carry-over from other donors' samples. CDR3 coding DNA: TGTGCCAGCAGCTTGCTACCCGGTGAGCAGTACTTC. It specifies CASSLLPGEQYF.